This TCR beta chain came from a study of cytomegalovirus exposure and HLA in healthy donors. The PCR ran on 60 Vbeta and 13 Jbeta primers. Assay: immunoSEQ multiplex PCR; the TCRdb copy retains only in-frame clones and omits some. This repertoire shows around 270,000 clones, about four fifths found once; its top ten account for about 0.28%. In the case of this clone: Its antigen is still unknown.

Study findings and constraints: Analyses of presence/absence relied on an assumption of roughly uniform sequencing depth across donors. By a later analysis, the bulk of CMV-associated TCR beta chains appeared HLA-restricted. Beyond CMV serostatus, there was no information to go on about immune exposure.

The CDR3 covers 12 residues. Germline V gene sequence: CDR1 SNHLY, CDR2 FYNNEI. V lost 8 bases and J lost 3; bases outside the gene matches: 2. Material for sequencing was PBMCs. The sequence was collected from a girl aged 2-10 years in good health and CMV-seronegative. The rearrangement uses TRBV2 and TRBJ1-1; 8 bases align to TRBD1. For the CDR3, the DNA is TGTGCCAGCGCAGGGGGCGACACTGAAGCTTTCTTT. Its translation: CASAGGDTEAFF.